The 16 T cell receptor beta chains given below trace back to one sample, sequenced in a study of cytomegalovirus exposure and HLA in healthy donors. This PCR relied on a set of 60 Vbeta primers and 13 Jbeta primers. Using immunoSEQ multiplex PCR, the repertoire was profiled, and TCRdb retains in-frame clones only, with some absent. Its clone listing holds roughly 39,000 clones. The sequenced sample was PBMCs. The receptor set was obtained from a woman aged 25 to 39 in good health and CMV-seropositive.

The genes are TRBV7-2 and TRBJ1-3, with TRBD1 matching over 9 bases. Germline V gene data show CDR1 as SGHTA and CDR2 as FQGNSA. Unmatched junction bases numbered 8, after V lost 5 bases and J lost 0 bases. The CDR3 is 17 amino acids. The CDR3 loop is CASSVGQGTLSGNTIYF. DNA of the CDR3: TGTGCCAGCAGCGTTGGACAGGGGACTCTCTCTGGAAACACCATATATTTT.

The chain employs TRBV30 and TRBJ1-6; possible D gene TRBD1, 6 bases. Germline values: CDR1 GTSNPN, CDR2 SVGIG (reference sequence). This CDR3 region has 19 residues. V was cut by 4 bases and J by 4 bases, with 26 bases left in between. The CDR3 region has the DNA TGTGCCTGGAAGATGGGGACATCCCTCACCGGGAGGTATAATTCACCCCTCCACTTT. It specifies CAWKMGTSLTGRYNSPLHF.

The CDR3 loop reads CASSYGQGSEQFF. Written as DNA, the CDR3 is TGTGCCAGCAGCTACGGACAGGGGAGTGAGCAGTTCTTC. The chain recombines TRBV11-2 with TRBJ2-1; TRBD1 matches at 9 bases. The junction had 4 bases not matched to a gene; V was cut back by 4 bases and J by 9 bases. The germline gives CDR1 SGHAT, CDR2 FQNNGV. The CDR3 spans 13 residues.

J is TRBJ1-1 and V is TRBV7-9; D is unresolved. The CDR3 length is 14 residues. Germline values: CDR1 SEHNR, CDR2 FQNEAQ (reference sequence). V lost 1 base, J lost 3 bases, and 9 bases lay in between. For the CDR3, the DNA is TGTGCCAGCAGCTTAGACAGCCACGACACTGAAGCTTTCTTT. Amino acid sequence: CASSLDSHDTEAFF.

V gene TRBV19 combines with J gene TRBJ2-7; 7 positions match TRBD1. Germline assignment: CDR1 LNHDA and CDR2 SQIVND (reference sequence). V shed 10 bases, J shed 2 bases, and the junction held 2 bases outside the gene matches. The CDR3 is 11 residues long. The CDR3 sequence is CATGTAYEQYF. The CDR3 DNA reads TGTGCCACCGGGACAGCCTACGAGCAGTACTTC.

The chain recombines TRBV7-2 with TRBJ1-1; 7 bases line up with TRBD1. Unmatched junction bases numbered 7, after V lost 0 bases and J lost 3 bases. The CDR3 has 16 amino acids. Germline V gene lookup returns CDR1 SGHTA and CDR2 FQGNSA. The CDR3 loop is CASSLAGTDYYTEAFF. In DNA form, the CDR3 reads TGTGCCAGCAGCTTAGCGGGGACAGACTATTACACTGAAGCTTTCTTT.

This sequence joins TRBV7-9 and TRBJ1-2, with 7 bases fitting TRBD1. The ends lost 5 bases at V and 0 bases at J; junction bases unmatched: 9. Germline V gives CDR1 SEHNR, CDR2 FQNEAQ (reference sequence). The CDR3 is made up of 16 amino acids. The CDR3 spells CASSRGQRPTNYGYTF. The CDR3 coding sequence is TGTGCCAGCAGCCGGGGACAGCGGCCGACTAACTATGGCTACACCTTC.

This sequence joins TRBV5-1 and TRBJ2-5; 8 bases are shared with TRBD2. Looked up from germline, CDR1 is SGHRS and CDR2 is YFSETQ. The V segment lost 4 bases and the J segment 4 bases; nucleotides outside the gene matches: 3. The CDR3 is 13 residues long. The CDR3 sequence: CASSDSGAETQYF. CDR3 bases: TGCGCCAGCAGCGATAGCGGGGCAGAGACCCAGTACTTC.

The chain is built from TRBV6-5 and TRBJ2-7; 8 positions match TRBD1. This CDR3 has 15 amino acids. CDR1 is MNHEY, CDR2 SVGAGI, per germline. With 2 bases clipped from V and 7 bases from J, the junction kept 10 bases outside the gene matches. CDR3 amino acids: CASSYLRTGSGEQYF. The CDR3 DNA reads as TGTGCCAGCAGTTACCTTCGGACAGGGAGTGGGGAGCAGTACTTC.

CDR3 sequence (DNA): TGTGCCAGTAGTTCTACAGCGCGGGACAGCTACGAGCAGTACTTC. Amino acid sequence: CASSSTARDSYEQYF. V gene TRBV19 combines with J gene TRBJ2-7, with D possibly TRBD1 on 7 matching bases. In germline, CDR1 is LNHDA, CDR2 SQIVND (reference sequence). This CDR3 is built from 15 residues. V lost 5 bases, J lost 3 bases, and 17 bases lay in between.

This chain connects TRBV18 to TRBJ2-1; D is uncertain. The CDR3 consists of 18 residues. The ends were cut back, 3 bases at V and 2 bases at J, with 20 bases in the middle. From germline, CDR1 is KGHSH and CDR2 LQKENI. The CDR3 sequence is CASSPIIGPNQPYNEQFF. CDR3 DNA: TGTGCCAGCTCACCCATCATTGGGCCCAACCAACCCTACAATGAGCAGTTCTTC.

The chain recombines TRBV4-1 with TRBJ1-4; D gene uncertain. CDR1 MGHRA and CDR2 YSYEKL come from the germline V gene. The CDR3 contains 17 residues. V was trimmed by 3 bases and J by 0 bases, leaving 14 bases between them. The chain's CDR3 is CASSQRRLVPTNEKLFF. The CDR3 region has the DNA TGCGCCAGCAGCCAGAGGAGGCTGGTTCCAACTAATGAAAAACTGTTTTTT.

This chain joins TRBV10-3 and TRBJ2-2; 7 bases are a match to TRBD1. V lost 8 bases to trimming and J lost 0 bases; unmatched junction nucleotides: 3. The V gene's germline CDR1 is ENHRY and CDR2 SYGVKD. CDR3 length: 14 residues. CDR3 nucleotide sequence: TGTGCCATCGGTACAGGGGCGAACACCGGGGAGCTGTTTTTT. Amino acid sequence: CAIGTGANTGELFF.

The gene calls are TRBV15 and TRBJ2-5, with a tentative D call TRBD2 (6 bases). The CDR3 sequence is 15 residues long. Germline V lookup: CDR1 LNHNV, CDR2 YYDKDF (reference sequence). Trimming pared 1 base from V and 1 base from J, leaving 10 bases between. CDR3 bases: TGTGCCACCAGCAGAGGACTAGAGACCCAAGAGACCCAGTACTTC. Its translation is CATSRGLETQETQYF.

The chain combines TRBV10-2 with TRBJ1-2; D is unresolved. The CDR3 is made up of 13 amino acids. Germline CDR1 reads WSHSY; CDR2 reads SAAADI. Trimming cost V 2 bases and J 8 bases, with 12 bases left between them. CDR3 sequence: CASSEEGNRGYTF. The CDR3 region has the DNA TGCGCCAGCAGTGAGGAGGGAAATCGGGGCTACACCTTC.

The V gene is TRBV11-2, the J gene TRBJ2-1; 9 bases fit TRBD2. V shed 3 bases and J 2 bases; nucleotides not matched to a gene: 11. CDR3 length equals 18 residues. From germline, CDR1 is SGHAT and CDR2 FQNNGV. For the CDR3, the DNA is TGTGCCAGCAGCTTGGGTAAAGGCGGGAGGGGTGCCTACAATGAGCAGTTCTTC. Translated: CASSLGKGGRGAYNEQFF.